Listed below are T cell receptor beta chains from one sample, sequenced in a study of T cells in Graves' hyperthyroidism and ophthalmopathy. Each CDR3 protein is one row after TCRdb ran MiXCR on the multiplex PCR reads. Found here are over 450,000 distinct CDR3 sequences, 17% of them singletons; the top ten hold approximately 16%. Sample: blood. These receptors were taken from a woman younger than 30 with Graves' ophthalmopathy. The CDR3 runs from the conserved cysteine through the conserved F or W. A D gene is named only where the DNA matches it firmly. Clone sizes are given selectively: once, few, many, or a class where the clone is expanded.

.	TRBV6-1	TRBD2	TRBJ2-5	CASRPSGGRETQYF	TGTGCCAGCAGACCCTCGGGGGGTCGAGAGACCCAGTACTTC
many	TRBV6-5	TRBD1	TRBJ1-1	CASSYSRIAGGTEAFF	TGTGCCAGCAGTTACTCGAGAATCGCAGGGGGCACTGAAGCTTTCTTT
many	TRBV30	TRBD1	TRBJ1-5	CAWSVLGTGAQPQHF	TGTGCCTGGAGTGTACTTGGGACAGGGGCTCAGCCCCAGCATTTT
many	TRBV30	TRBD1	TRBJ1-1	CAWSQWTGLGEAFF	TGTGCCTGGAGTCAATGGACAGGGCTCGGTGAAGCTTTCTTT
many	TRBV28	TRBD2	TRBJ2-3	CASSLNSGESTDTQYF	TGTGCCAGCAGTTTAAATAGCGGGGAAAGCACAGATACGCAGTATTTT
.	TRBV7-9	.	TRBJ2-1	CASSLGPAPEQFF	TGTGCCAGCAGCTTAGGCCCTGCGCCTGAGCAGTTCTTC
.	TRBV5-6	TRBD2	TRBJ2-1	CASSLAGGGAILASYNEQFF	TGTGCCAGCAGCTTGGCTGGCGGGGGGGCCATCCTGGCCTCCTACAATGAGCAGTTCTTC
few	TRBV4-3	TRBD1	TRBJ1-2	CASSQGDRVAYGYTF	TGCGCCAGCAGCCAAGGGGACAGGGTCGCCTATGGCTACACCTTC
many	TRBV5-8	.	TRBJ2-1	CASSPQGYNEQFF	TGTGCCAGCAGCCCCCAGGGGTACAATGAGCAGTTCTTC
few	TRBV19	TRBD2	TRBJ2-3	CASTASGITDTQYF	TGTGCCAGTACGGCTAGCGGCATTACAGATACGCAGTATTTT
.	TRBV24-1	.	TRBJ2-1	CATSVLGGFDEQFF	TGTGCCACCAGTGTCCTAGGGGGATTCGATGAGCAGTTCTTC
few	TRBV6-4	TRBD1	TRBJ1-1	CASAQGENTEAFF	TGTGCCAGCGCACAGGGGGAAAACACTGAAGCTTTCTTT
.	TRBV6-1	.	TRBJ2-7	CASRLRRGFEYEQYF	TGTGCCAGCAGGCTACGACGGGGCTTTGAGTACGAGCAGTACTTC
many	TRBV7-9	TRBD2	TRBJ2-1	CASSSLAGVGNEQFF	TGTGCCAGCAGCTCCCTAGCGGGAGTGGGGAATGAGCAGTTCTTC
few	TRBV2	.	TRBJ1-6	CASSETSRNSPLHF	TGTGCCAGCAGTGAAACCAGCCGAAATTCACCCCTCCACTTT
.	TRBV20-1	TRBD2	TRBJ2-5	CSFLAGGWETQYF	TGCAGCTTTCTAGCGGGGGGCTGGGAGACCCAGTACTTC
many	TRBV6-1	.	TRBJ2-7	CASSDSIGYEQYF	TGTGCCAGCAGTGACTCTATAGGCTACGAGCAGTACTTC
many	TRBV28	TRBD1	TRBJ1-5	CASGTQGAGVSNQPQHF	TGTGCCAGCGGGACACAGGGGGCAGGGGTAAGCAATCAGCCCCAGCATTTT
many	TRBV30	.	TRBJ2-3	CAWSVHPTDTQYF	TGTGCCTGGAGTGTACACCCTACAGATACGCAGTATTTT
.	TRBV5-4	.	TRBJ1-1	CASSLDGVESGNTEAFF	TGTGCCAGCAGCTTGGATGGGGTGGAGTCGGGGAACACTGAAGCTTTCTTT
few	TRBV6-4	TRBD2	TRBJ2-2	CASSPSGRDTGELFF	TGTGCCAGCAGCCCCAGCGGGAGGGACACCGGGGAGCTGTTTTTT
many	TRBV6-2/TRBV6-3	TRBD2	TRBJ2-1	CASSYTRPGGGLDEQFF	TGTGCCAGCAGTTACACACGACCGGGGGGGGGCTTGGATGAGCAGTTCTTC
.	TRBV6-1	TRBD1	TRBJ2-1	CASSERAGGEEQFF	TGTGCCAGCAGTGAAAGGGCAGGGGGAGAGGAGCAGTTCTTC
.	TRBV11-2	.	TRBJ1-4	CASSSRILNEKLFF	TGTGCCAGCAGCTCCAGAATTTTGAATGAAAAACTGTTTTTT
many	TRBV20-1	TRBD1	TRBJ2-7	CSARDLLQGAYEQYF	TGCAGTGCTAGAGATCTCTTACAGGGGGCGTACGAGCAGTACTTC
few	TRBV30	TRBD2	TRBJ2-1	CAWRTSGLESYNEQFF	TGTGCCTGGCGGACTAGCGGGCTAGAGTCCTACAATGAGCAGTTCTTC
many	TRBV4-2	TRBD1	TRBJ2-1	CASSQDRDRYNEQFF	TGTGCCAGCAGCCAAGATAGGGACAGGTACAATGAGCAGTTCTTC
many	TRBV12-3/TRBV12-4	.	TRBJ1-1	CASSLSPGSGTEAFF	TGTGCCAGCAGTCTATCTCCCGGGTCGGGAACTGAAGCTTTCTTT
many	TRBV3-1	TRBD1	TRBJ1-6	CASSPSGQGNSPLHF	TGTGCCAGCAGCCCCAGTGGACAGGGGAATTCACCCCTCCACTTT
.	TRBV28	TRBD1	TRBJ1-1	CASSYRGLTEAFF	TGTGCCAGCAGTTACAGGGGGCTAACTGAAGCTTTCTTT
few	TRBV10-2	.	TRBJ1-2	CASSESATNYGYTF	TGCGCCAGCAGTGAGTCGGCCACGAACTATGGCTACACCTTC
once	TRBV9	.	TRBJ1-2	CASSSAGTTYGYTF	TGTGCCAGCAGCTCGGCCGGGACAACCTATGGCTACACCTTC
few	TRBV5-6	.	TRBJ1-5	CASSLGRRDQPQHF	TGTGCCAGCAGCTTGGGCCGGCGGGATCAGCCCCAGCATTTT
.	TRBV28	.	TRBJ2-7	CASSTPDGSSYEQYF	TGTGCCAGCAGTACGCCCGACGGGAGCTCCTACGAGCAGTACTTC
many	TRBV11-2	TRBD1	TRBJ1-2	CASSNSRGPVYGYTF	TGTGCCAGCAGCAACAGCAGGGGGCCCGTCTATGGCTACACCTTC
many	TRBV2	.	TRBJ1-4	CASSEMGSPTNEKLFF	TGTGCCAGCAGTGAAATGGGCAGCCCAACTAATGAAAAACTGTTTTTT
.	TRBV2	TRBD1	TRBJ2-1	CASSDQGANEQFF	TGTGCCAGCAGTGATCAGGGGGCAAATGAGCAGTTCTTC
many	TRBV7-6	.	TRBJ1-1	CASSLGEDAEAFF	TGTGCCAGCAGCTTAGGAGAAGACGCTGAAGCTTTCTTT
.	TRBV10-3	.	TRBJ2-7	CAISESGGRMDEQYF	TGTGCCATCAGTGAGTCGGGGGGGCGTATGGACGAGCAGTACTTC
many	TRBV7-2	TRBD2	TRBJ2-3	CASSFPTSGGASDTQYF	TGTGCCAGCAGCTTCCCGACTAGCGGGGGGGCGTCAGATACGCAGTATTTT
many	TRBV5-1	.	TRBJ2-1	CASSLSIGGDYNEQFF	TGCGCCAGCAGCTTGTCAATAGGGGGGGACTACAATGAGCAGTTCTTC
few	TRBV5-1	.	TRBJ2-5	CASSTGTARQETQYF	TGCGCCAGCAGCACCGGGACGGCTCGCCAAGAGACCCAGTACTTC
few	TRBV10-3	.	TRBJ2-2	CAISESGPGELFF	TGTGCCATCAGTGAGTCAGGGCCCGGGGAGCTGTTTTTT
many	TRBV6-2/TRBV6-3	.	TRBJ2-7	CASSYLQSYEQYF	TGTGCCAGCAGTTACCTCCAGTCCTACGAGCAGTACTTC
.	TRBV7-9	.	TRBJ1-2	CASSLGNRADGYTF	TGTGCCAGCAGCTTAGGGAACAGGGCCGATGGCTACACCTTC
many	TRBV6-2/TRBV6-3	.	TRBJ1-1	CASNRGGGTEAFF	TGTGCCAGCAACAGAGGTGGGGGCACTGAAGCTTTCTTT
few	TRBV3-1	.	TRBJ2-6	CASSPLRGPGANVLTF	TGTGCCAGCAGCCCTCTGAGAGGGCCTGGGGCCAACGTCCTGACTTTC
few	TRBV7-3	TRBD1	TRBJ2-2	CASSLGTGGNTGELFF	TGTGCCAGCAGCTTGGGGACAGGGGGCAACACCGGGGAGCTGTTTTTT
few	TRBV11-2	TRBD2	TRBJ2-5	CASSLEWASGKETQYF	TGTGCCAGCAGCTTAGAATGGGCTAGCGGGAAAGAGACCCAGTACTTC
.	TRBV15	TRBD1	TRBJ2-3	CATSRDPGGRTDTQYF	TGTGCCACCAGCAGAGATCCAGGGGGCCGCACAGATACGCAGTATTTT
many	TRBV11-3	.	TRBJ2-1	CASSNGFGPAFYNEQFF	TGTGCCAGCAGCAATGGGTTCGGACCAGCATTCTACAATGAGCAGTTCTTC